These 29 T cell receptor beta chains originate from one sample sequenced in a study of a mutant IDH1 vaccine in newly diagnosed glioma. Using immunoSEQ multiplex PCR, the repertoire was profiled, and TCRdb retains in-frame clones only, with some absent. Here the sample spans about 32,000 clones, 82% being singletons. The time point denotes: baseline, week 1 (first vaccination visit). The treatment is: pre-vaccination baseline after standard-of-care therapy. Material: PBMCs, obtained from a glioma patient treated with radiotherapy, temozolomide or both. The receptors were gathered from a man under 40 with glioma.

The chain recombines TRBV30 with TRBJ1-1, with 7 nucleotides matching TRBD1. Germline V gives CDR1 GTSNPN, CDR2 SVGIG (reference sequence). The CDR3 spans 18 residues. The J segment lost 0 bases and the V segment lost 3 bases, leaving 16 bases of the junction unmatched. The CDR3 DNA reads as TGTGCCTGGAGACTCCGGACAGGAAGGAAGAGCTTGAACACTGAAGCTTTCTTT. Translated, it gives CAWRLRTGRKSLNTEAFF. Together with reference TRBV30 and TRBJ1-1, the CDR3 gives the full variable domain: SQTIHQWPATLVQPVGSPLSLECTVEGTSNPNLYWYRQAAGRGLQLLFYSVGIGQISSEVPQNLSASRPQDRQFILSSKKLLLSDSGFYLCAWRLRTGRKSLNTEAFFGQGTRLTVV.

This clone came up a few times. This chain links TRBV7-6 with TRBJ1-1; D perhaps matches TRBD1 (5 bases). Deletions cut 8 bases from V and 3 bases from J, with 16 bases between. CDR1 and CDR2 from the germline V gene are SGHVS and FNYEAQ. The CDR3 consists of 14 residues. CDR3 in DNA: TGTGCCAGCCGTGAACAGGAGGGGTACACTGAAGCTTTCTTT. It is translated as CASREQEGYTEAFF.

This clone has just a few counts. V is TRBV7-2 and J is TRBJ2-7; D is possibly TRBD2 (5 bases). Deletions cut 4 bases from V and 5 bases from J, with 12 bases between. The CDR3 totals 13 residues. The V gene's germline CDR1 is SGHTA and CDR2 FQGNSA. In DNA, the CDR3 is TGTGCCAGCAGCTACTCAGGACTCGACGAGCAGTACTTC. This sequence encodes CASSYSGLDEQYF. The whole variable domain, remainder taken from reference TRBV7-2 and TRBJ2-7, is GAGVSQSPSNKVTEKGKDVELRCDPISGHTALYWYRQSLGQGLEFLIYFQGNSAPDKSGLPSDRFSAERTGGSVSTLTIQRTQQEDSAVYLCASSYSGLDEQYFGPGTRLTVT.

V usage is TRBV5-4 and J usage is TRBJ1-6; unclear D gene. The CDR3 runs 15 residues. Between the trimmed V and J ends, which lost 0 bases and 8 bases, there was a span of 12 bases. Germline CDR1 and CDR2: SGHNT and YYREEE (reference sequence). The CDR3 DNA sequence: TGTGCCAGCAGCTTGGGTGGGTCCCAGGATTCACCCCTCCACTTT. Residues: CASSLGGSQDSPLHF.

The gene calls are TRBV30 and TRBJ2-7; D gene uncertain. V was cut by 2 bases and J by 5 bases, with 10 bases left in between. Germline V gives CDR1 GTSNPN, CDR2 SVGIG (reference sequence). The CDR3 is made up of 12 amino acids. CDR3 sequence (DNA): TGTGCCTGGAGTCCCCGTTATCACGAGCAGTACTTC. It translates to CAWSPRYHEQYF.

This rearrangement joins TRBV5-4 to TRBJ1-2; no firm D call. Trimming left V 2 bases short and J 3 bases short, with 8 bases between. Looked up from germline, CDR1 is SGHNT and CDR2 is YYREEE (reference sequence). The length of the CDR3 is 13 residues. For the CDR3, the DNA is TGTGCCAGCAGCTTCAAGGGTGACTATGGCTACACCTTC. Amino acids: CASSFKGDYGYTF.

The chain carries TRBV7-9 and TRBJ2-7; tentative D call: TRBD1 (5 bases). With 5 bases removed from V and 5 bases from J, the gap between germline ends came to 13 bases. The CDR3 runs to 13 residues. Germline V gene lookup returns CDR1 SEHNR and CDR2 FQNEAQ (reference sequence). CDR3 protein: CASSPKKTDEQYF. The CDR3 nucleotides are TGTGCCAGCAGCCCAAAGAAGACAGACGAGCAGTACTTC.

The chain couples TRBV9 to TRBJ2-3; 7 nucleotides line up with TRBD2. Germline lookup yields CDR1 SGDLS and CDR2 YYNGEE. The CDR3 is 15 residues long. V lost 1 base, J lost 1 base, and 3 bases stayed unmatched. The CDR3 sequence: CASSVFAGGTDTQYF. The CDR3 DNA follows: TGTGCCAGCAGCGTATTCGCGGGAGGCACAGATACGCAGTATTTT.

J is TRBJ2-7 and V is TRBV7-2, with 9 bases identical to TRBD1. CDR3 length: 13 residues. CDR1 SGHTA and CDR2 FQGNSA come from the germline V gene. Trimming took 4 bases from V and 7 from J; bases not matched to a gene: 5. The CDR3 sequence: CASSWGQGREQYF. In DNA form, the CDR3 reads TGTGCCAGCAGCTGGGGACAGGGTCGGGAGCAGTACTTC.

V usage is TRBV4-1 and J usage is TRBJ2-2; TRBD2 agrees at 8 bases. The CDR3 extends over 16 amino acids. Germline trimming cut 4 bases from V and 1 base from J; bases unmatched to any gene: 5. Germline V gives CDR1 MGHRA, CDR2 YSYEKL. The CDR3, as DNA: TGCGCCAGCAGCCCGGGGGGGCGGGAGAACACCGGGGAGCTGTTTTTT. Amino acid sequence: CASSPGGRENTGELFF.

The V call is TRBV5-1, the J call TRBJ2-5; unclear D gene. CDR1 is SGHRS, CDR2 YFSETQ, per germline. The CDR3 covers 13 residues. The V gene lost 3 bases and the J gene lost 5 bases, with 11 bases spanning the gap. The CDR3 sequence is CASSSLARETQYF. As DNA, the CDR3 is TGCGCCAGCAGCTCATTAGCTCGGGAGACCCAGTACTTC.

The genes are TRBV5-1 and TRBJ2-3; TRBD2 is a possible D gene (6 bases). Looked up from germline, CDR1 is SGHRS and CDR2 is YFSETQ. CDR3 length: 16 amino acids. V was shortened by 0 bases and J by 4 bases, with 15 bases between the two germline ends. CDR3 protein: CASSLADWQRADTQYF. The CDR3 bases are TGCGCCAGCAGCTTGGCTGATTGGCAGCGGGCAGATACGCAGTATTTT.

This clone has just a few counts. A junction end diverges from the germline sequence, so it may reflect a read error. V is TRBV10-3 and J is TRBJ1-3; D remains unclear. Germline V CDR1 and CDR2: ENHRY, SYGVKD. The CDR3 is made up of 15 amino acids. The CDR3 loop is CAISESMSQDISSHF. The CDR3 region has the DNA TGTGCCATCAGTGAGTCAATGTCGCAGGATATATCTTCGCATTTT.

This clone is a singleton in its sample. The V gene is TRBV5-4, the J gene TRBJ1-2, with D possibly TRBD1 on 5 matching bases. The CDR3 covers 13 residues. Trimming cost V 4 bases and J 3 bases, with 10 bases left between them. CDR1 is SGHNT, CDR2 YYREEE, per germline (reference sequence). CDR3 in DNA: TGTGCCAGCAGCCCCCGGGGGGACTATGGCTACACCTTC. Protein sequence: CASSPRGDYGYTF.

CDR3 amino acids: CASSQSGTYTYEQYF. The CDR3 region has the DNA TGTGCCAGCAGCCAGTCCGGGACATATACCTACGAGCAGTACTTC. V and J are TRBV14 and TRBJ2-7; TRBD1 might be the D (6 bases). Germline-derived CDR1 and CDR2 are SGHDN and FVKESK. The CDR3 is 15 residues long. The germline V and J ends were trimmed by 3 bases and 2 bases, with 14 bases remaining between them.

This clone came up once. The genes are TRBV19 and TRBJ2-2; 10 bases line up with TRBD1. The V gene end was trimmed by 3 bases and the J gene end by 3 bases; junction bases not matched to a gene: 1. CDR3 length equals 15 residues. Germline lookup yields CDR1 LNHDA and CDR2 SQIVND (reference sequence). This CDR3 reads CASSIGTGDTGELFF. CDR3 DNA: TGTGCCAGTAGTATTGGGACAGGGGACACCGGGGAGCTGTTTTTT.

The V and J genes are TRBV30 and TRBJ2-7; D may be TRBD1 (5 bases). Germline V gives CDR1 GTSNPN, CDR2 SVGIG (reference sequence). V lost 0 bases, J lost 6 bases, and 15 bases lay in between. The CDR3 consists of 14 residues. The CDR3 DNA follows: TGTGCCTGGAGTGTATCCAGGGAAAGTGGCGAGCAGTACTTC. Translating it yields CAWSVSRESGEQYF.

This clone was seen a few times. CDR3 sequence reads: CAWRFYVAGPNTEAFF. The CDR3 coding sequence is TGTGCCTGGAGGTTCTACGTAGCAGGGCCGAACACTGAAGCTTTCTTT. The chain has TRBV30 and TRBJ1-1, with D possibly matching TRBD1 (5 bases). V was pared by 3 bases and J by 1 base, with 18 bases between. The CDR3 sequence is 16 residues long. Germline V gene data show CDR1 as GTSNPN and CDR2 as SVGIG (reference sequence).

The rearrangement links TRBV27 to TRBJ2-5, with a tentative D call TRBD1 (5 bases). Germline V lookup: CDR1 MNHEY, CDR2 SMNVEV (reference sequence). V lost 7 bases, J lost 7 bases, and 16 bases lay in between. CDR3 length: 13 residues. The CDR3 protein is CASTTGWGATQYF. The DNA for the CDR3 is TGTGCCAGCACCACAGGTTGGGGCGCGACCCAGTACTTC.

V is TRBV6-5 and J is TRBJ1-6; D gene uncertain. This CDR3 is 14 amino acids long. Germline CDR1 MNHEY, CDR2 SVGAGI. V gave up 6 bases and J gave up 6 bases, with 12 bases separating them. Here the CDR3 DNA reads TGTGCCAGCAGGGGCGAGCGGAGTAATTCACCCCTCCACTTT. This sequence encodes CASRGERSNSPLHF.

The chain uses TRBV5-1 and TRBJ2-5; D gene unclear. Trimming left V 4 bases short and J 1 base short, with 5 bases between. Per germline, CDR1 SGHRS and CDR2 YFSETQ. The CDR3 has 12 residues. CDR3 in DNA: TGCGCCAGCAGCGATCGCCAAGAGACCCAGTACTTC. It codes for CASSDRQETQYF.

This clone has only a few counts. The chain couples TRBV10-1 to TRBJ2-5, with 13 bases matching TRBD2. Trimming took 6 bases from V and 2 from J; bases not matched to a gene: 3. CDR3 length: 15 amino acids. CDR1 and CDR2 (germline): WNHNN, SYGVQD (reference sequence). The CDR3 loop is CASSGTSGAQETQYF. In DNA form, the CDR3 reads TGCGCCAGCAGCGGGACTAGCGGGGCACAAGAGACCCAGTACTTC.

This clone was counted between two and nine times. The rearrangement uses TRBV6-1 and TRBJ1-2; tentatively, D is TRBD1 (5 bases). Trimming stripped 10 bases from V and 5 bases from J, with 11 bases between. The germline CDR1 and CDR2 sequences are MNHNS and SASEGT. CDR3 length: 11 residues. CDR3 region: CATSGGYGYTF. In DNA, the CDR3 is TGTGCCACTTCCGGGGGATATGGCTACACCTTC.

This chain connects TRBV6-5 to TRBJ2-6; D may be TRBD1 (5 bases). CDR1 is MNHEY, CDR2 SVGAGI, per germline. The CDR3 is made up of 14 amino acids. With 5 bases removed from V and 6 bases from J, the gap between germline ends came to 11 bases. CDR3 protein: CASSPLQVANVLTF. DNA for the CDR3: TGTGCCAGCAGTCCACTACAGGTGGCCAACGTCCTGACTTTC.

V gene TRBV30 combines with J gene TRBJ1-5; 7 nucleotides line up with TRBD1. Germline V gives CDR1 GTSNPN, CDR2 SVGIG (reference sequence). The CDR3 sequence is 17 residues long. After removal of 3 bases from V and 4 bases from J, the junction contained 15 bases not matched to a gene. The CDR3 DNA sequence: TGTGCCTGGAGCGACAAAAAAGGACAGGTACTAAATCAGCCCCAGCATTTT. It encodes CAWSDKKGQVLNQPQHF.

This chain connects TRBV28 to TRBJ2-7; TRBD2 might be the D (6 bases). Germline CDR1 reads MDHEN; CDR2 reads SYDVKM. Trimming took 5 bases from V and 4 from J, leaving 21 bases between them. The CDR3 covers 16 residues. CDR3 DNA: TGTGCCAGCAGTCCGAGTGCTTACGGGAGAAGGTACGAGCAGTACTTC. This encodes CASSPSAYGRRYEQYF.

The V and J genes are TRBV5-5 and TRBJ2-3; D could derive from TRBD1 or TRBD2 (5 bases each). Germline lookup yields CDR1 SGHKS and CDR2 YYEKEE (reference sequence). The CDR3 consists of 16 residues. V lost 4 bases and J 0 bases, leaving 15 bases between the germline ends. The chain's CDR3 is CASSVRDGRSTDTQYF. The CDR3 DNA sequence: TGTGCCAGCAGCGTTAGGGACGGGCGAAGCACAGATACGCAGTATTTT.

V gene TRBV5-1 combines with J gene TRBJ1-2; D not resolved. The germline CDR1 and CDR2 sequences are SGHRS and YFSETQ. Trimming stripped 5 bases from V and 4 bases from J, with 15 bases between. The CDR3 spans 14 residues. Written as DNA, the CDR3 is TGCGCCAGCAGTCTGACACAGAACTTCTATGGCTACACCTTC. This encodes CASSLTQNFYGYTF. The full variable domain, its missing parts supplied by reference TRBV5-1 and TRBJ1-2, is KAGVTQTPRYLIKTRGQQVTLSCSPISGHRSVSWYQQTPGQGLQFLFEYFSETQRNKGNFPGRFSGRQFSNSRSEMNVSTLELGDSALYLCASSLTQNFYGYTFGSGTRLTVV.

V gene TRBV30 combines with J gene TRBJ2-7; D possibly corresponds to TRBD1 (5 bases). Trimming took 5 bases from V and 7 from J, leaving 12 bases between them. The CDR3 spans 11 residues. CDR1 and CDR2 (germline): GTSNPN, SVGIG (reference sequence). CDR3 in amino acids: CAWGADVEQYF. DNA for the CDR3: TGTGCCTGGGGGGCGGACGTAGAGCAGTACTTC.